These T cell receptor beta chains were read from a single sample in a study of T cells after yellow fever vaccination. TCRdb redid the calling of the 5' RACE reads with MiXCR, one entry per CDR3 protein. The repertoire holds 95,000 to 150,000 distinct CDR3 sequences, approximately 8.4% seen once, with approximately 39% in the top ten. Material: CD8+ T cells sorted from PBMCs, obtained on the day of the yellow fever booster vaccination. Source of these receptors: a man in his late teens or twenties who received the YFV17D yellow fever vaccine. Each CDR3 is given with its conserved first and last residue. D genes are given only for firm matches. A row's size may be missing; if present it is once, few, many or a size class.

d_call	v_call	clone_size	j_call	cdr3_aa	cdr3_nt
-	TRBV3-1	few	TRBJ2-7	CASSQDFRVGEQYF	TGTGCCAGCAGCCAAGATTTCAGGGTCGGAGAGCAGTACTTC
-	TRBV6-2/TRBV6-3	-	TRBJ1-1	CASSYRSGEWTEAFF	TGTGCCAGCAGTTACCGCTCAGGGGAATGGACTGAAGCTTTCTTT
-	TRBV4-1	-	TRBJ2-2	CASSQEPGSPGELFF	TGCGCCAGCAGCCAAGAGCCAGGGTCCCCCGGGGAGCTGTTTTTT
TRBD1	TRBV29-1	-	TRBJ1-2	CSDGTGNYGYTF	TGCAGCGACGGGACAGGGAACTATGGCTACACCTTC
-	TRBV15	few	TRBJ2-1	CATSRARTPYNEQFF	TGTGCCACCAGCAGAGCAAGGACTCCGTACAATGAGCAGTTCTTC
TRBD1	TRBV27	many	TRBJ2-1	CASSPGTGGHEQFF	TGTGCCAGCAGTCCGGGGACAGGGGGACACGAGCAGTTCTTC
-	TRBV29-1	few	TRBJ1-2	CSVEDRWGYTF	TGCAGCGTTGAAGATCGTTGGGGCTACACCTTC
-	TRBV10-3	many	TRBJ2-2	CAISDGTTGELFF	TGTGCCATCAGTGATGGAACCACCGGGGAGCTGTTTTTT
-	TRBV4-1	many	TRBJ1-4	CASSHRDKGTNEKLFF	TGCGCCAGCAGCCACAGGGATAAGGGGACTAATGAAAAACTGTTTTTT
-	TRBV7-9	few	TRBJ1-3	CASSLDGSASSGNTIYF	TGTGCCAGCAGCTTAGATGGGTCGGCGTCATCTGGAAACACCATATATTTT
-	TRBV7-8	many	TRBJ1-6	CASSPPRQGNLSPLHF	TGTGCCAGCAGCCCCCCCCGGCAGGGGAATCTATCACCCCTCCACTTT
-	TRBV19	few	TRBJ2-7	CASSIGSEQYF	TGTGCCAGTAGTATCGGCAGCGAGCAGTACTTC
-	TRBV7-1	-	TRBJ1-2	CASSSTSREIDSTYGYTF	TGTGCCAGCAGCTCCACCTCGAGGGAAATAGACAGCACGTATGGCTACACCTTC
TRBD1	TRBV7-2	few	TRBJ2-3	CASSLAVSGGWPDTQYF	TGTGCCAGCAGCTTAGCCGTCTCAGGGGGTTGGCCAGATACGCAGTATTTT
-	TRBV12-3/TRBV12-4	-	TRBJ1-5	CASRIGPQNQPQHF	TGTGCCAGCAGGATAGGACCCCAAAATCAGCCCCAGCATTTT
TRBD1	TRBV12-3/TRBV12-4	-	TRBJ1-2	CASSFDRVANYGYTF	TGTGCCAGCAGCTTCGACAGGGTCGCTAACTATGGCTACACCTTC
-	TRBV6-5	few	TRBJ1-5	CASGQINQPQHF	TGTGCCAGCGGACAGATCAATCAGCCCCAGCATTTT
TRBD1	TRBV11-2	many	TRBJ1-5	CASSPGIGTGVNQPQHF	TGTGCCAGCAGCCCAGGTATTGGGACAGGGGTCAATCAGCCCCAGCATTTT
-	TRBV12-3/TRBV12-4	few	TRBJ2-3	CASSLRGLRAPDTQYF	TGTGCCAGCAGTTTAAGGGGACTGAGGGCTCCAGATACGCAGTATTTT
TRBD2	TRBV13	many	TRBJ2-1	CASTERGGSYNEQFF	TGTGCCAGCACTGAGCGGGGGGGCTCCTACAATGAGCAGTTCTTC
-	TRBV7-2	few	TRBJ2-7	CASSLPRRGGSYEQYF	TGTGCCAGCAGCTTGCCCCGCAGGGGGGGATCCTACGAGCAGTACTTC
-	TRBV19	few	TRBJ2-7	CASIPGTYGVHEQYF	TGTGCCAGTATTCCCGGGACGTACGGGGTCCACGAGCAGTACTTC
-	TRBV7-8	few	TRBJ2-2	CASSLTTRSDTGELFF	TGTGCCAGCAGCTTAACGACCCGATCGGACACCGGGGAGCTGTTTTTT
TRBD1	TRBV12-3/TRBV12-4	few	TRBJ2-7	CASSATGPHEQYF	TGTGCCAGCAGTGCGACAGGGCCCCACGAGCAGTACTTC
-	TRBV7-6	few	TRBJ2-3	CASSSVGLASTDTQYF	TGTGCCAGCAGCTCCGTCGGGCTAGCTAGCACAGATACGCAGTATTTT
-	TRBV7-6	-	TRBJ1-1	CASSFGHDTEAFF	TGTGCCAGCAGCTTTGGACACGACACTGAAGCTTTCTTT
-	TRBV6-4	many	TRBJ1-1	CASSDRDNTEAFF	TGTGCCAGCAGTGACCGGGACAACACTGAAGCTTTCTTT
TRBD2	TRBV9	few	TRBJ2-3	CASSVGGTSITDTQYF	TGTGCCAGCAGCGTAGGGGGGACTAGTATTACAGATACGCAGTATTTT
-	TRBV29-1	few	TRBJ2-3	CSVEAETRTDTQYF	TGCAGCGTTGAAGCCGAAACTCGCACAGATACGCAGTATTTT
-	TRBV10-3	-	TRBJ2-7	CAISESGSGAGGEQYF	TGTGCCATCAGTGAGTCGGGGTCAGGGGCCGGGGGCGAGCAGTACTTC
TRBD2	TRBV4-3	many	TRBJ2-7	CASSQDLAGAHFLF	TGCGCCAGCAGCCAAGACCTAGCGGGGGCCCATTTTCTGTTC
-	TRBV10-3	few	TRBJ2-1	CAITAKQGFDEQFF	TGTGCCATCACTGCTAAACAGGGTTTTGATGAGCAGTTCTTC
-	TRBV19	few	TRBJ1-6	CASSPGPEGSPLHF	TGTGCCAGTTCCCCGGGTCCCGAAGGTTCACCCCTCCACTTT
-	TRBV20-1	many	TRBJ2-3	CSASQLHTTSTDTQYF	TGCAGTGCTAGCCAGCTCCATACCACAAGCACAGATACGCAGTATTTT
-	TRBV12-3/TRBV12-4	few	TRBJ2-5	CASSLAGVSETQYF	TGTGCCAGCAGTTTAGCGGGTGTTAGCGAGACCCAGTACTTC
TRBD2	TRBV10-3	many	TRBJ2-1	CAIRTSGYNEQFF	TGTGCCATCAGGACTAGCGGCTACAATGAGCAGTTCTTC
-	TRBV25-1	-	TRBJ2-3	CASSEGGTKYF	TGTGCCAGCAGTGAGGGGGGAACCAAGTATTTT
-	TRBV27	few	TRBJ1-5	CACSSRGGYQPQHF	TGTGCCTGCAGTTCTAGGGGAGGGTATCAGCCCCAGCATTTT
-	TRBV12-3/TRBV12-4	few	TRBJ2-4	CASSLEGGTIAKNIQYF	TGTGCCAGCAGTTTAGAAGGGGGGACGATAGCCAAAAACATTCAGTACTTC
-	TRBV3-1	few	TRBJ2-3	CASSQVAETDTQYF	TGTGCCAGCAGCCAAGTGGCAGAAACAGATACGCAGTATTTT
TRBD1	TRBV6-5	many	TRBJ2-3	CASSQDRGQDTQYF	TGTGCCAGCAGTCAGGACAGGGGGCAAGATACGCAGTATTTT
-	TRBV9	-	TRBJ2-7	CASSVTPQGRSSYEQYF	TGTGCCAGCAGCGTCACCCCTCAGGGTAGGAGCTCCTACGAGCAGTACTTC
-	TRBV20-1	-	TRBJ2-5	CSADRDVQETQYF	TGCAGTGCCGACCGGGACGTCCAAGAGACCCAGTACTTC
TRBD1	TRBV12-3/TRBV12-4	-	TRBJ2-3	CASSLTGLGADTEYF	TGTGCCAGCAGTTTGACAGGGCTGGGCGCAGATACGGAGTATTTT
TRBD1	TRBV6-5	few	TRBJ1-2	CASSYSWDSFSYGYTF	TGTGCCAGCAGTTACTCCTGGGACAGCTTTTCCTATGGCTACACCTTC
TRBD2	TRBV27	few	TRBJ2-3	CASSPLTSGGPTDTQYF	TGTGCCAGCAGTCCCTTGACTAGCGGGGGACCCACAGATACGCAGTATTTT
-	TRBV6-6	few	TRBJ1-6	CASSPFGTSNSPLHF	TGTGCCAGCAGTCCTTTCGGGACCTCTAATTCACCCCTCCACTTT
-	TRBV6-2/TRBV6-3	few	TRBJ2-1	CAVGVNEQFF	TGTGCCGTCGGGGTAAATGAGCAGTTCTTC
TRBD2	TRBV24-1	many	TRBJ2-2	CATSEFLAGPNTGELFF	TGTGCCACCAGTGAATTTCTAGCGGGGCCTAACACCGGGGAGCTGTTTTTT
-	TRBV12-3/TRBV12-4	-	TRBJ2-7	CASSLSSVSYEQYF	TGTGCCAGCAGTTTAAGTAGCGTCTCCTACGAGCAGTACTTC
TRBD1	TRBV4-1	few	TRBJ2-1	CASNSRLGQGWGNEQFF	TGCGCCAGCAACAGCCGGTTGGGACAGGGGTGGGGCAATGAGCAGTTCTTC
-	TRBV7-8	few	TRBJ2-7	CASSLGGADYEQYF	TGTGCCAGCAGCTTAGGGGGGGCCGACTACGAGCAGTACTTC
TRBD2	TRBV11-1	many	TRBJ2-1	CASSSPRPGTDLAGTYNEQFF	TGTGCCAGCAGCTCACCAAGGCCCGGGACAGATCTAGCGGGGACTTACAATGAGCAGTTCTTC
TRBD1	TRBV4-3	many	TRBJ2-5	CASSQEGPPTGGWETQYF	TGCGCCAGCAGCCAAGAAGGGCCCCCGACAGGGGGCTGGGAGACCCAGTACTTC
-	TRBV15	-	TRBJ2-2	CATSRGTGELFF	TGTGCCACCAGCAGAGGGACCGGGGAGCTGTTTTTT